This is a list of T cell receptor beta chains from one sample in a study of control samples from healthy donors and cancer patients. Using immunoSEQ multiplex PCR, the repertoire was profiled, and TCRdb retains in-frame clones only, with some absent. The data contain some 99,000 clones, just over 90% of them singletons. Sequencing used blood. The receptors shown here come from a human donor in good health. The donor label of this sample is uncertain. The CDR3 runs from the conserved cysteine through the conserved F or W. D genes are given only for firm matches. A row's size may be missing; if present it is once, few, many or a size class.

v_gene: TRBV5-1; abundance: .; j_gene: TRBJ2-2; d_gene: .; CDR3aa: CASNQGGTSNTGELFF; CDR3nt: TGCGCCAGCAACCAAGGCGGGACGTCCAACACCGGGGAGCTGTTTTTT
v_gene: TRBV14; abundance: .; j_gene: TRBJ2-1; d_gene: TRBD1; CDR3aa: CASSLNRGNEQFF; CDR3nt: TGTGCCAGCAGCCTAAACAGGGGTAATGAGCAGTTCTTC
v_gene: TRBV5-1; abundance: .; j_gene: TRBJ1-4; d_gene: .; CDR3aa: CASTLSTGTNEKLFF; CDR3nt: TGCGCCAGTACCCTATCAACCGGGACTAATGAAAAACTGTTTTTT
v_gene: TRBV6-2/TRBV6-3; abundance: .; j_gene: TRBJ1-2; d_gene: TRBD1; CDR3aa: CASSYLSGRTGRYGYTF; CDR3nt: TGTGCCAGCAGTTACTTATCGGGACGGACAGGGCGCTATGGCTACACCTTC
v_gene: TRBV5-1; abundance: once; j_gene: TRBJ2-3; d_gene: .; CDR3aa: CASSRGHPITDTQYF; CDR3nt: TGCGCCAGCAGCCGTGGACACCCCATCACAGATACGCAGTATTTT
v_gene: TRBV7-2; abundance: .; j_gene: TRBJ1-1; d_gene: TRBD1; CDR3aa: CASSGTEMNTEAFF; CDR3nt: TGTGCCAGCAGCGGGACAGAAATGAACACTGAAGCTTTCTTT
v_gene: TRBV19; abundance: .; j_gene: TRBJ1-2; d_gene: TRBD1; CDR3aa: CASSFRDRVGYTF; CDR3nt: TGTGCCAGTAGTTTCCGGGACAGGGTCGGCTACACCTTC
v_gene: TRBV3-1/TRBV3-2; abundance: .; j_gene: TRBJ2-2; d_gene: .; CDR3aa: CASSQPQGRLTGELFF; CDR3nt: TGTGCCAGCAGCCAACCTCAGGGAAGACTCACCGGGGAGCTGTTTTTT
v_gene: TRBV10-2; abundance: .; j_gene: TRBJ1-6; d_gene: .; CDR3aa: CASSVWGASLGYGNSPLHF; CDR3nt: TGCGCCAGCAGCGTTTGGGGGGCCTCATTAGGGTATGGTAATTCACCCCTCCACTTT
v_gene: TRBV10-3; abundance: .; j_gene: TRBJ2-6; d_gene: TRBD1; CDR3aa: CAITHQGQGAVSGANVLTF; CDR3nt: TGTGCCATCACGCACCAAGGACAGGGGGCTGTTTCTGGGGCCAACGTCCTGACTTTC
v_gene: TRBV6-6; abundance: .; j_gene: TRBJ1-6; d_gene: .; CDR3aa: CASSSSNVQNSPLHF; CDR3nt: TGTGCCAGCAGCTCCTCTAACGTGCAAAATTCACCCCTCCACTTT
v_gene: TRBV11-2; abundance: .; j_gene: TRBJ2-1; d_gene: .; CDR3aa: CASSSVRYNEQFF; CDR3nt: TGTGCCAGCAGCTCCGTTCGGTACAATGAGCAGTTCTTC
v_gene: TRBV3-1/TRBV3-2; abundance: .; j_gene: TRBJ2-3; d_gene: TRBD1; CDR3aa: CASSPVPGQGTDTQYF; CDR3nt: TGTGCCAGCAGCCCCGTCCCGGGACAGGGGACAGATACGCAGTATTTT
v_gene: TRBV15; abundance: .; j_gene: TRBJ1-1; d_gene: TRBD1; CDR3aa: CATSSPTTGMNTEAFF; CDR3nt: TGTGCCACCAGCAGCCCGACGACAGGGATGAACACTGAAGCTTTCTTT
v_gene: TRBV18; abundance: few; j_gene: TRBJ2-7; d_gene: TRBD1; CDR3aa: CASSPRVQGLNEQYF; CDR3nt: TGTGCCAGCTCTCCCCGAGTACAGGGGCTCAACGAGCAGTACTTC
v_gene: TRBV30; abundance: .; j_gene: TRBJ1-2; d_gene: .; CDR3aa: CAWIETYGYTF; CDR3nt: TGTGCCTGGATTGAAACCTATGGCTACACCTTC
v_gene: TRBV7-3; abundance: .; j_gene: TRBJ2-7; d_gene: TRBD1; CDR3aa: CASSQYGPVGTGGDEQYF; CDR3nt: TGTGCCAGCAGCCAGTACGGGCCGGTCGGGACAGGGGGCGACGAGCAGTACTTC
v_gene: TRBV5-1; abundance: .; j_gene: TRBJ2-1; d_gene: TRBD2; CDR3aa: CASSLVLAGGHEQFF; CDR3nt: TGCGCCAGCAGCTTGGTACTAGCGGGGGGGCATGAGCAGTTCTTC
v_gene: TRBV19; abundance: .; j_gene: TRBJ2-7; d_gene: .; CDR3aa: CASSISGAISYEQYF; CDR3nt: TGTGCCAGTAGTATCTCAGGGGCCATCTCCTACGAGCAGTACTTC
v_gene: TRBV5-3; abundance: .; j_gene: TRBJ1-3; d_gene: TRBD1; CDR3aa: CARSRRQGVTLGNTIYF; CDR3nt: TGTGCCAGAAGCAGAAGACAGGGGGTCACACTCGGAAACACCATATATTTT
v_gene: TRBV7-2; abundance: .; j_gene: TRBJ2-7; d_gene: .; CDR3aa: CASSLVPHRDEQYF; CDR3nt: TGTGCCAGCAGCTTAGTCCCCCACAGAGACGAGCAGTACTTC
v_gene: TRBV29-1; abundance: .; j_gene: TRBJ1-2; d_gene: TRBD1; CDR3aa: CSVAQGRAGYTF; CDR3nt: TGCAGCGTTGCACAGGGGAGGGCTGGCTACACCTTC
v_gene: TRBV29-1; abundance: once; j_gene: TRBJ1-6; d_gene: .; CDR3aa: CSVRLGASDSPLHF; CDR3nt: TGCAGCGTTCGCCTGGGGGCAAGCGATTCACCCCTCCACTTT
v_gene: TRBV5-4; abundance: .; j_gene: TRBJ1-1; d_gene: TRBD1; CDR3aa: CASTQRTGDTEAFF; CDR3nt: TGTGCCAGCACCCAGAGGACAGGGGACACTGAAGCTTTCTTT
v_gene: TRBV5-1; abundance: .; j_gene: TRBJ2-7; d_gene: TRBD1; CDR3aa: CASSLGQGFGEQYF; CDR3nt: TGCGCCAGCAGCTTGGGACAGGGTTTTGGGGAGCAGTACTTC